This TCR beta chain comes out of a study of CD8+ T cells in alopecia areata. In the study overall: Treated patients took oral tofacitinib at 5 to 10 mg twice daily.

Following extraction, RNA underwent reverse transcription to cDNA, which served as the sequencing template. The assay was immunoSEQ multiplex PCR, and TCRdb's table has in-frame clones only and misses some. The table shows 80,000 to 100,000 clones, with roughly 42% occurring only once. CDR1 is SQVTM, CDR2 ANQGSEA, per germline. The CDR3 covers 15 residues. Trimming took off 6 bases at V and 0 bases at J, with 17 bases between the two ends. The investigators collected lesional scalp punch biopsies and peripheral blood from alopecia areata patients. This chain links TRBV29-1 with TRBJ1-1; possibly TRBD1 for D (5 bases). This clonotype originated in a human donor with alopecia areata. Sequencing was performed on CD4+ T cells sorted from blood. The CDR3 sequence is CSVRGRNYMNTEAFF. In DNA, the CDR3 is TGCAGCGTCCGGGGACGGAACTACATGAACACTGAAGCTTTCTTT.